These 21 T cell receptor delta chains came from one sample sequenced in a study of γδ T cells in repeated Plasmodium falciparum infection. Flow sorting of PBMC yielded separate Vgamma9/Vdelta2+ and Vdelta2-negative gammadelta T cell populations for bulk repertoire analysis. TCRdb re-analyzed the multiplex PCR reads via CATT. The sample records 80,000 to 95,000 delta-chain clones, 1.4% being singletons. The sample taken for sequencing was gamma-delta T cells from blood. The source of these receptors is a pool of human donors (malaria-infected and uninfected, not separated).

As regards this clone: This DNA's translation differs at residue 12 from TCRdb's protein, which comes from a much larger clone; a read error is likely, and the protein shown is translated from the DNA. DNA of the CDR3: TGTGCTCTTGGGGAACTCCCTTCCTACGAATGGGCGATACGCTGGAAACTCATCTTT. It translates to CALGELPSYEWAIRWKLIF. The rearrangement uses TRDV1 and TRDJ1; 9 bases agree with TRDD2. The CDR3 spans 19 residues. Looked up from germline, CDR1 is TSWWSYY and CDR2 is QGS. V shed 0 bases, J shed 8 bases, and the junction held 19 bases outside the gene matches.

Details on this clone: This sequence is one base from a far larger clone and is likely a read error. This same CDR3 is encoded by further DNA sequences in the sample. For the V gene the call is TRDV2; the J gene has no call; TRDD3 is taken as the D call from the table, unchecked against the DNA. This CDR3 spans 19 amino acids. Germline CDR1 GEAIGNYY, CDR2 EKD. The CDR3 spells CACDTILGDRRWDTRQMFF. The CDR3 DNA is TGTGCCTGTGACACCATACTGGGGGATAGGAGGTGGGACACCCGACAGATGTTCTTC.

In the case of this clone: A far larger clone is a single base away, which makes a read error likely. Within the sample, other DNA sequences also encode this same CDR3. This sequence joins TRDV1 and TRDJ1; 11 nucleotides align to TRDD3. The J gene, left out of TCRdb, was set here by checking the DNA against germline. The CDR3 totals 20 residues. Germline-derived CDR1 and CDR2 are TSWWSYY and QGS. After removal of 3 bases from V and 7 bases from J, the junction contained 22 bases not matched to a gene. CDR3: CALGELRLFWMGDTFGKLIF. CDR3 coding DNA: TGTGCTCTTGGGGAGCTTCGCCTGTTCTGGATGGGGGATACGTTCGGTAAACTCATCTTT.

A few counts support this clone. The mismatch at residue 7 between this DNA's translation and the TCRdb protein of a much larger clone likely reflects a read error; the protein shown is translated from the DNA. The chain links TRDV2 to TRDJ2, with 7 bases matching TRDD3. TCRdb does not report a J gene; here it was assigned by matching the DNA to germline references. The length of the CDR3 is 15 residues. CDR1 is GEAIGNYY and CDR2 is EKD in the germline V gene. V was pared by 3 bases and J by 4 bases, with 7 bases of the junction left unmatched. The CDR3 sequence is CACDWGTRGTAQLFF. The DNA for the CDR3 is TGTGCCTGTGACTGGGGGACACGCGGGACAGCACAACTCTTCTTT.

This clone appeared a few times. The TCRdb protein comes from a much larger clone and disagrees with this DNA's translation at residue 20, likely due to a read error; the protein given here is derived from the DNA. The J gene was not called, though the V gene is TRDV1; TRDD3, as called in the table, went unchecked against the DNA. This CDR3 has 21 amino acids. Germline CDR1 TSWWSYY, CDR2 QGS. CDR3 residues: CALGELLPRHLRGGYTDKLTF. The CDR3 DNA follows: TGTGCTCTTGGGGAACTCCTGCCCCGTCACCTCAGGGGGGGATACACCGATAAACTCACCTTT.

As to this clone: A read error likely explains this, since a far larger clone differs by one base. The chain's CDR3 is CALGELIFLPLILGDTDTNTDKLIF. CDR3 DNA: TGTGCTCTTGGGGAACTAATTTTCCTACCCCTCATACTGGGGGATACGGATACCAACACCGATAAACTCATCTTT. The chain combines TRDV1 with TRDJ1, with 13 nucleotides matching TRDD3. As TCRdb names no J gene, one was assigned here on the basis of a DNA match to germline. This CDR3 spans 25 amino acids. Germline V gene data show CDR1 as TSWWSYY and CDR2 as QGS. Trimming removed 0 bases from V and 0 bases from J; junction bases left unmatched: 25.

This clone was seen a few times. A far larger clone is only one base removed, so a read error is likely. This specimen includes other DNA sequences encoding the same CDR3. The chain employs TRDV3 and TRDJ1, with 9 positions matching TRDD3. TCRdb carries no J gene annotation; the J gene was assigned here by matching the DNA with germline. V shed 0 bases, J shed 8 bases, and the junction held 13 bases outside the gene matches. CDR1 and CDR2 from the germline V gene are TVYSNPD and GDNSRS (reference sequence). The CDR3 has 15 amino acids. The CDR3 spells CAFSNLLLGDTKLIF. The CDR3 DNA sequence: TGTGCCTTTAGCAACCTGCTACTGGGGGACACCAAACTCATCTTT.

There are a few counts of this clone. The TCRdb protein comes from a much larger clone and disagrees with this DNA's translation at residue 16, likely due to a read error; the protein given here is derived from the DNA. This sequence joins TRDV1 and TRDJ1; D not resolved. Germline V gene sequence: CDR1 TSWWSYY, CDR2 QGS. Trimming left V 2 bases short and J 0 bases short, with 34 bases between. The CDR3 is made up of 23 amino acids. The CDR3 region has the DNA TGTGCTCTTGGGGAAGACCCGTCCCCTCTCTATAAGTCATTCTCCCTGTACACCGATAAACTCATCTTT. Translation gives CALGEDPSPLYKSFSLYTDKLIF.

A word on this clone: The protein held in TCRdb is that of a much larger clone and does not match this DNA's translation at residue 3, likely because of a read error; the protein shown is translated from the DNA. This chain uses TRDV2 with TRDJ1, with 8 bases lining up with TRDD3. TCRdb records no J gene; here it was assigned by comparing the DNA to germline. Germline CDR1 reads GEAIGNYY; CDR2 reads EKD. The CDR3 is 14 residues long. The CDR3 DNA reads TGTGCCAGTGACAATCTGGGGGACTACGATAAACTCATCTTT. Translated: CASDNLGDYDKLIF.

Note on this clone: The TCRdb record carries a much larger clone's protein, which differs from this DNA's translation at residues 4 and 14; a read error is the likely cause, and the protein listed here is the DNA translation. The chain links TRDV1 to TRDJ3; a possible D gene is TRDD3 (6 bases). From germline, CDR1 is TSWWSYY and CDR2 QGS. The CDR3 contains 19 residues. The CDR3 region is CALWKPWGLSSWDARQMFF. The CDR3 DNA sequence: TGTGCTCTTTGGAAGCCCTGGGGCCTCAGCTCCTGGGACGCCCGACAGATGTTTTTC.

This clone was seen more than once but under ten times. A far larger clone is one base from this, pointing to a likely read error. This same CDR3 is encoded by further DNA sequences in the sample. This CDR3 reads CALEAPPSHTGGRQLYTDKLIF. The DNA of the CDR3 is TGTGCTCTTGAGGCCCCGCCATCCCATACTGGGGGCCGACAACTGTACACCGATAAACTCATCTTT. This chain joins TRDV1 and TRDJ1, with 8 bases that match TRDD3. TCRdb leaves out the J gene; it was filled in here by matching the DNA to germline. V was pared by 7 bases and J by 0 bases, with 28 bases of the junction left unmatched. The CDR3 is made up of 22 amino acids. Germline CDR1 and CDR2: TSWWSYY and QGS.

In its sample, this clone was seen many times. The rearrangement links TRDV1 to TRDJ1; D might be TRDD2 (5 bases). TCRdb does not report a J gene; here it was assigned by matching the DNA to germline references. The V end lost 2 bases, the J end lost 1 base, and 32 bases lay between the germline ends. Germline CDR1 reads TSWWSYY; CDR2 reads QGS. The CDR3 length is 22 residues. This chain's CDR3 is CALGEILTPAFAYPSSTDKLIF. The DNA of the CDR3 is TGTGCTCTTGGGGAAATCCTAACTCCCGCCTTTGCATACCCCTCATCCACCGATAAACTCATCTTT.

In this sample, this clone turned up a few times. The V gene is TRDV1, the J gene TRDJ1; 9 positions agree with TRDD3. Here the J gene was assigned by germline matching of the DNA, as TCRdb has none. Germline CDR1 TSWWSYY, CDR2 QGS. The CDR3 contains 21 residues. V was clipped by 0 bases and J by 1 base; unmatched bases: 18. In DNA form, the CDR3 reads TGTGCTCTTGGGGAACTTCCCTTCCCTTGTACTGGGGGACGCCCCACCGATAAACTCATCTTT. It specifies CALGELPFPCTGGRPTDKLIF.

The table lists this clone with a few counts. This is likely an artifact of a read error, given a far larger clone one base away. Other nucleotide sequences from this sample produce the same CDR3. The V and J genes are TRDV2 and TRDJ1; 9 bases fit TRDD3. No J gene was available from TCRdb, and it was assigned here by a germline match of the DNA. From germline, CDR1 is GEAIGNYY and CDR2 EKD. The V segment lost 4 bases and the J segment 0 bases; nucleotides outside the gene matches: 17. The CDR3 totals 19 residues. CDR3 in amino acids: CACDTVRGLMGDNTDKLIF. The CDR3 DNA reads TGTGCCTGTGATACCGTCCGAGGTTTAATGGGGGATAACACCGATAAACTCATCTTT.

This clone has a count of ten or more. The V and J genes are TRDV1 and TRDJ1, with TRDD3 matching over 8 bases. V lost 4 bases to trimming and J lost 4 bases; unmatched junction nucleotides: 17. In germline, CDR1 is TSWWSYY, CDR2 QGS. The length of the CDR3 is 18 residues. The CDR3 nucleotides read TGTGCTCTTGGGGGACCCCGATACTTGGGATACGCTGGCGATAAACTCATCTTT. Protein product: CALGGPRYLGYAGDKLIF.

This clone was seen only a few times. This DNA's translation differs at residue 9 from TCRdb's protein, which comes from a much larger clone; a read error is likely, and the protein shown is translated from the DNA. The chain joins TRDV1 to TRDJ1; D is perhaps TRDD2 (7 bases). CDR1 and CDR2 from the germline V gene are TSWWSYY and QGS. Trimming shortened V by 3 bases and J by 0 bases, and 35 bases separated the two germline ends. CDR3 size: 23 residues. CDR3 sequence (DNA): TGTGCTCTTGGGGAGCGCCTTCCTGCGAAGGTATTCAGGTGGGGGCCACACACCGATAAACTCATCTTT. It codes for CALGERLPAKVFRWGPHTDKLIF.

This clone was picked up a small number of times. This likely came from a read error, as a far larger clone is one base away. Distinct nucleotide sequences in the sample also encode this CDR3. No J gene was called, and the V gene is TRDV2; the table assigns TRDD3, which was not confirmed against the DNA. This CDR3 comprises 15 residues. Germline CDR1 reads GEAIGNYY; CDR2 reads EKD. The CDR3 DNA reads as TGTGCCTGTGACACCGTTGGGACGAGCACCGATAAACTCATTTTT. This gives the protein CACDTVGTSTDKLIF.

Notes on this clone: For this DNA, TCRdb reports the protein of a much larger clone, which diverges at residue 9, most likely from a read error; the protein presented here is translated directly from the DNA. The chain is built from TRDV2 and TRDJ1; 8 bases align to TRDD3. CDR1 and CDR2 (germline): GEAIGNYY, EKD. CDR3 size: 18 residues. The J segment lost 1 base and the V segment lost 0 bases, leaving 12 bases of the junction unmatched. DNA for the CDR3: TGTGCCTGTGACACCTTACTGGGGGGTACGATGAGCACCGATAAACTCATCTTT. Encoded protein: CACDTLLGGTMSTDKLIF.

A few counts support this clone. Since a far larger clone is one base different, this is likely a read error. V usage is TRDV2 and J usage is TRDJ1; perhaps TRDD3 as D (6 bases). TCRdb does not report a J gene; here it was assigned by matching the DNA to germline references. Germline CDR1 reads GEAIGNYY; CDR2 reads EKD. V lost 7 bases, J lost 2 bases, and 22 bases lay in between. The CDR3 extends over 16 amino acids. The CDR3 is CACDPMGANPTDKLIF. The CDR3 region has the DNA TGTGCCTGCGACCCGATGGGGGCCAACCCAACCGATAAACTCATCTTT.

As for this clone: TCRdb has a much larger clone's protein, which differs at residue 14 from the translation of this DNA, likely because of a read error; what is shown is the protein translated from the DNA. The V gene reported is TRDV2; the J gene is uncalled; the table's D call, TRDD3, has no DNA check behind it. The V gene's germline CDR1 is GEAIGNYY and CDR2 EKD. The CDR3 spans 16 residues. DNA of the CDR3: TGTGCCTGTGACTCCTTACTGGGGGAAAACACCGATAAACCCATCTTT. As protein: CACDSLLGENTDKPIF.

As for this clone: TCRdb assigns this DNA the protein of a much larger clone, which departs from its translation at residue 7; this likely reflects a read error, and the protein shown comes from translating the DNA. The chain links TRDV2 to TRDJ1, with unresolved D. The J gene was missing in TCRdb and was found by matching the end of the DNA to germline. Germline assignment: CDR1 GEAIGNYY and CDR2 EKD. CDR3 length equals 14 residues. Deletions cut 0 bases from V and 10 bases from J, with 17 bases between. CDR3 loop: CACDTPCVVGVLIF. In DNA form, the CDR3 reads TGTGCCTGTGACACCCCTTGTGTAGTTGGCGTACTCATCTTT.